This entry concerns a single T cell receptor beta chain. This sample is part of a study of blood T cell repertoires in COVID-19. As originally analysed: Estimates of nucleated cell counts were drawn from the amplification of reference gene primers. TCRdb's table, derived via immunoSEQ multiplex PCR, lists solely in-frame clones and lacks some. V and J calls and clone size are copied from that table; D and trimming were computed from the DNA. The profile shows about 350,000 clones, more than 75% of them singletons. Two negative PCRs, clearance, or symptom resolution characterized the recovered Cohort 3 donors. Sequencing input: PBMCs or T cells enriched from blood (not recorded which). This TCR was recovered from a woman aged 25 to 39 who had recovered from COVID-19.

CDR3 DNA sequence: TGTGCCAGCACTTTACGGGAGAACCATAATTCACCCCTCCACTTT. Its protein is CASTLRENHNSPLHF. The rearrangement links TRBV6-5 to TRBJ1-6, with unresolved D. There are 15 residues in the CDR3. Germline CDR1 is MNHEY and CDR2 is SVGAGI. V shed 7 bases and J shed 5 bases, with 15 bases lying between them.